This passage covers 32 T cell receptor beta chains from one sample sequenced in a study of cytomegalovirus exposure and HLA in healthy donors (dated 2017 in TCRdb). Libraries were made using the immunoSEQ multiplex PCR assay. The multiplex PCR relied on a mix of 60 forward primers for TCR Vbeta segments and 13 reverse primers for TCR Jbeta segments. Drawn from immuneACCESS, this table holds only the in-frame rearrangements with V and J called that TCRdb kept. Clones are partly lost; checked studies trace under half to an unresolved V gene and leave the rest unexplained. This sample comprises 140,000 to 150,000 clones, 70% to 80% of them detected only once. The top ten constitute more than 10% of the sample. Sequencing used PBMCs. The receptor set was obtained from a man aged 35-49 years in good health and CMV-seropositive.

Of note for this clone: The CDR3 ends on some other residue instead of the conserved phenylalanine or tryptophan, so this is likely a read error. The chain is built from TRBV5-4 and TRBJ1-2; TRBD1 matches at 7 bases. The CDR3 sequence is 14 residues long. Germline V gene sequence: CDR1 SGHNT, CDR2 YYREEE (reference sequence). J lost 4 bases, V lost 4 bases, and 7 bases had no gene match. The CDR3 DNA is TGTGCCAGCAGCGCACAGGGGCCTCCCTATGGCTACACCCTC. Translating gives CASSAQGPPYGYTL.

This clone appeared once. J is TRBJ1-3 and V is TRBV7-8; TRBD1 matches at 8 bases. J was trimmed by 8 bases and V by 5 bases; bases with no gene match: 5. Germline V gene data show CDR1 as SGHVS and CDR2 as FQNEAQ. The CDR3 consists of 13 residues. The CDR3 here is CASSRGQGDTIYF. DNA for the CDR3: TGTGCCAGCAGCAGAGGACAGGGTGACACCATATATTTT.

The genes are TRBV5-6 and TRBJ2-3, with 8 bases aligning to TRBD2. The germline CDR1 and CDR2 sequences are SGHDT and YYEEEE. The CDR3 covers 15 residues. V lost 3 bases and J lost 4; bases outside the gene matches: 7. The CDR3 DNA is TGTGCCAGCAGCTCGAGCGGGAGTGGGGCAGATACGCAGTATTTT. Translated, it gives CASSSSGSGADTQYF.

The chain has TRBV19 and TRBJ1-5, with no clear D. V dropped 8 bases and J dropped 2 bases, with 10 bases sitting between them. The germline gives CDR1 LNHDA, CDR2 SQIVND (reference sequence). This CDR3 region has 13 residues. Here the CDR3 reads CASGGMGNQPQHF. DNA of the CDR3: TGTGCCAGTGGAGGGATGGGCAATCAGCCCCAGCATTTT.

This clone was counted a few times. CDR3 DNA sequence: TGTGCCTACCGGAGACAGGGAGGAATAGCCCAGCATTTT. Its translation: CAYRRQGGIAQHF. The V and J genes are TRBV5-4 and TRBJ1-5, with TRBD1 matching 7 bases. Trimming at V came to 10 bases and at J to 11 bases, leaving 15 bases not matched to a gene. This CDR3 has 13 residues. The germline V gene has CDR1 SGHNT and CDR2 YYREEE (reference sequence).

The rearrangement joins TRBV4-1 to TRBJ2-3; 9 bases are a match to TRBD2. The CDR3 length is 17 residues. In germline, CDR1 is MGHRA, CDR2 YSYEKL. V lost 0 bases and J lost 3; bases outside the gene matches: 7. As DNA, the CDR3 is TGCGCCAGCAGCCAAGAGTTCCGCGGGAGGGCTACAGATACGCAGTATTTT. Residues: CASSQEFRGRATDTQYF.

This chain uses TRBV4-1 with TRBJ2-1; 9 bases fit TRBD2. The ends lost 2 bases at V and 9 bases at J; junction bases unmatched: 8. CDR3 length equals 15 residues. CDR1 is MGHRA and CDR2 is YSYEKL in the germline V gene. The CDR3 region is CASSQLLAGYAEQFF. The CDR3, as DNA: TGCGCCAGCAGCCAACTACTAGCGGGCTACGCTGAGCAGTTCTTC.

This chain links TRBV28 with TRBJ2-2, with 8 bases lining up with TRBD1. Germline V gene data show CDR1 as MDHEN and CDR2 as SYDVKM. With 7 bases clipped from V and 4 bases from J, the junction kept 8 bases outside the gene matches. The length of the CDR3 is 15 residues. The DNA for the CDR3 is TGTGCCAGCAATATCGGACAGGGTCCCACCGGGGAGCTGTTTTTT. Protein product: CASNIGQGPTGELFF.

The chain uses TRBV7-2 and TRBJ2-7; 9 bases align to TRBD2. From germline, CDR1 is SGHTA and CDR2 FQGNSA. This CDR3 has 14 amino acids. The J segment lost 3 bases and the V segment lost 3 bases, leaving 3 bases of the junction unmatched. The CDR3 region has the DNA TGTGCCAGCAGCTTTAGCGGGAGTTTCTACGAGCAGTACTTC. Its translation: CASSFSGSFYEQYF.

The V call is TRBV6-5, the J call TRBJ1-1, with TRBD1 matching 7 bases. V shed 4 bases, J shed 5 bases, and the junction held 7 bases outside the gene matches. Germline CDR1 is MNHEY and CDR2 is SVGAGI. The CDR3 totals 14 residues. CDR3 sequence reads: CASSFRTGRTEAFF. The CDR3 DNA reads as TGTGCCAGCAGTTTTCGGACAGGTCGGACTGAAGCTTTCTTT.

The gene calls are TRBV28 and TRBJ2-2, with D tentatively TRBD2 (5 bases). The CDR3 totals 16 residues. The ends were cut back, 4 bases at V and 0 bases at J, with 12 bases in the middle. CDR1 is MDHEN and CDR2 is SYDVKM in the germline V gene. The CDR3 region is CASSSLGGSNTGELFF. The CDR3 DNA is TGTGCCAGCAGTTCCCTAGGAGGCTCGAACACCGGGGAGCTGTTTTTT.

The chain links TRBV28 to TRBJ2-7; TRBD2 matches at 9 bases. CDR3 length: 17 residues. Germline V lookup: CDR1 MDHEN, CDR2 SYDVKM. The trim removed 6 bases at V and 0 bases at J, leaving 12 bases unmatched. CDR3 in amino acids: CASSPRAGGFSSYEQYF. CDR3 bases: TGTGCCAGCAGCCCCCGAGCGGGGGGCTTCAGCTCCTACGAGCAGTACTTC.

The genes are TRBV4-2 and TRBJ2-7, with 12 bases that match TRBD2. J gave up 9 bases and V 1 base, and 19 bases lay outside the gene matches. This CDR3 has 19 residues. Germline V CDR1 and CDR2: LGHNA, YNFKEQ. Written as DNA, the CDR3 is TGTGCCAGCAGCCAAGGTACTGCGCTTGGGACTAGCGGGCTCGGGGTGCAGTACTTC. It yields the protein CASSQGTALGTSGLGVQYF.

This clone came up once. The V call is TRBV28, the J call TRBJ1-2; 7 bases map to TRBD1. This CDR3 is 13 amino acids long. V lost 6 bases and J lost 8; bases outside the gene matches: 9. Germline values: CDR1 MDHEN, CDR2 SYDVKM. This CDR3 reads CASSLNRQGGYTF. Written as DNA, the CDR3 is TGTGCCAGCAGCCTGAACCGACAGGGAGGCTACACCTTC.

This rearrangement joins TRBV6-5 to TRBJ2-7; a possible D gene is TRBD2 (7 bases). Germline lookup yields CDR1 MNHEY and CDR2 SVGAGI. V lost 1 base and J lost 4, with 11 bases in between. This CDR3 has 14 residues. In nucleotides, the CDR3 is TGTGCCAGCAGTTACTGGGGGGGCAGGTACGAGCAGTACTTC. Translated: CASSYWGGRYEQYF.

This clone has just one count. The rearrangement uses TRBV7-2 and TRBJ2-3; D possibly corresponds to TRBD1 (5 bases). This CDR3 region has 14 residues. V lost 7 bases, J lost 0 bases, and 11 bases lay in between. The V gene's germline CDR1 is SGHTA and CDR2 FQGNSA. CDR3 sequence (DNA): TGTGCCAGCACCCTATGGGGCAGCACAGATACGCAGTATTTT. Translated, it gives CASTLWGSTDTQYF.

V gene TRBV28 combines with J gene TRBJ2-5, with D possibly matching TRBD2 (5 bases). This CDR3 spans 16 amino acids. Trimming cost V 1 base and J 4 bases, with 16 bases left between them. Germline V gene lookup returns CDR1 MDHEN and CDR2 SYDVKM. CDR3 bases: TGTGCCAGCAGTTTATTTGAGAGGGTATCAGGAGAGACCCAGTACTTC. It is translated as CASSLFERVSGETQYF.

CDR3 in amino acids: CASTRSSYNEQFF. CDR3 nucleotide sequence: TGTGCCAGCACCCGTAGCTCCTACAATGAGCAGTTCTTC. The chain links TRBV28 to TRBJ2-1; D not certain. The germline V gene has CDR1 MDHEN and CDR2 SYDVKM. Trimming removed 7 bases at V and 0 bases at J, with 7 bases between. The length of the CDR3 is 13 residues.

CDR3 DNA: TGTGCCAGTAGTGAGAGCTCCTACGAGCAGTACTTC. It specifies CASSESSYEQYF. This chain joins TRBV19 and TRBJ2-5; D unclear. With the DNA end fitting TRBJ2-7 better, the J assignment may be wrong. The CDR3 extends over 12 amino acids. Germline CDR1 and CDR2: LNHDA and SQIVND (reference sequence).

This chain uses TRBV7-9 with TRBJ1-1; tentative D call: TRBD1 (5 bases). The CDR3 has 14 amino acids. Trimming stripped 4 bases from V and 0 bases from J, with 9 bases between. Looked up from germline, CDR1 is SEHNR and CDR2 is FQNEAQ (reference sequence). This CDR3 is CASSSQGMNTEAFF. The DNA for the CDR3 is TGTGCCAGCAGCTCCCAGGGAATGAACACTGAAGCTTTCTTT.

The CDR3 sequence: CASSKRGGLAYNEQFF. CDR3 bases: TGTGCCAGCAGCAAGCGGGGAGGACTAGCCTACAATGAGCAGTTCTTC. The rearrangement joins TRBV21-1 to TRBJ2-1; no DNA check was done on the table's D call, TRBD2. TRBV21-1 is described as a pseudogene. CDR3 length: 16 residues.

The chain carries TRBV7-2 and TRBJ1-6; 7 positions match TRBD1. The CDR3 has 16 amino acids. CDR1 is SGHTA, CDR2 FQGNSA, per germline. With V trimmed by 4 bases and J by 7 bases, 10 bases remained unmatched. The CDR3 DNA sequence: TGTGCCAGCAGCTCGGTGGCCGGACAGGAAAATTCACCCCTCCACTTT. Protein product: CASSSVAGQENSPLHF.

The V call is TRBV5-1, the J call TRBJ2-5; TRBD2 matches 7 bases. Unmatched junction bases numbered 16, after V lost 7 bases and J lost 4 bases. There are 16 residues in the CDR3. Germline V gene data show CDR1 as SGHRS and CDR2 as YFSETQ. This CDR3 reads CASSSGSGRGAETQYF. Here the CDR3 DNA reads TGCGCCAGCTCGAGTGGTAGCGGGCGTGGGGCAGAGACCCAGTACTTC.

The chain links TRBV7-8 to TRBJ1-1; 7 bases align to TRBD1. V lost 2 bases to trimming and J lost 3 bases; unmatched junction nucleotides: 9. This CDR3 comprises 16 residues. Germline-derived CDR1 and CDR2 are SGHVS and FQNEAQ. CDR3 in DNA: TGTGCCAGCAGCTTAACTTTAGGGGGCTATGACACTGAAGCTTTCTTT. Its translation: CASSLTLGGYDTEAFF.

The genes are TRBV11-2 and TRBJ2-5; D gene ambiguous. Germline-derived CDR1 and CDR2 are SGHAT and FQNNGV. The CDR3 consists of 13 residues. V lost 1 base and J 1 base, leaving 4 bases between the germline ends. For the CDR3, the DNA is TGTGCCAGCAGCTTAGGTATCCAAGAGACCCAGTACTTC. Its translation: CASSLGIQETQYF.

The J gene is TRBJ2-2, the V gene TRBV7-2; D ambiguous. CDR1 is SGHTA and CDR2 is FQGNSA in the germline V gene. The CDR3 has 14 amino acids. Trimming left V 5 bases short and J 1 base short, with 8 bases between. CDR3: CASSVTRNTGELFF. CDR3 coding DNA: TGTGCCAGCAGCGTAACTCGGAACACCGGGGAGCTGTTTTTT.

The chain is built from TRBV13 and TRBJ2-7; 7 bases match TRBD2. This CDR3 comprises 14 residues. The V and J ends lost 5 bases and 1 base, in that order; junction bases with no gene match: 5. Germline CDR1 and CDR2: PRHDT and FYEKMQ (reference sequence). The CDR3 coding sequence is TGTGCCAGCAGCCCATGGGGGGGATCCTACGAGCAGTACTTC. Translated, it gives CASSPWGGSYEQYF.

V and J are TRBV25-1 and TRBJ2-2; 12 nucleotides line up with TRBD2. Germline CDR1 reads MGHDK; CDR2 reads SYGVNS. V dropped 4 bases and J dropped 7; count of bases not matched to a gene: 4. This CDR3 is 15 amino acids long. DNA for the CDR3: TGTGCCAGCAGTGCTAGCGGGAGGGCCAGCGGGGAGCTGTTTTTT. Amino acid sequence: CASSASGRASGELFF.

The chain combines TRBV5-1 with TRBJ2-4; possibly TRBD1 for D (5 bases). CDR3 length equals 14 residues. V lost 0 bases to trimming and J lost 7 bases, with 11 bases between them. Germline V gene sequence: CDR1 SGHRS, CDR2 YFSETQ. The CDR3 DNA reads TGCGCCAGCAGCTTGGCGACAGATCCTAACATTCAGTACTTC. It encodes CASSLATDPNIQYF. Full variable domain (remainder filled in from reference TRBV5-1 and TRBJ2-4): KAGVTQTPRYLIKTRGQQVTLSCSPISGHRSVSWYQQTPGQGLQFLFEYFSETQRNKGNFPGRFSGRQFSNSRSEMNVSTLELGDSALYLCASSLATDPNIQYFGAGTRLSVL.

V and J are TRBV28 and TRBJ2-1; D is possibly TRBD2 (6 bases). This CDR3 is built from 17 residues. The germline CDR1 and CDR2 sequences are MDHEN and SYDVKM. V was pared by 10 bases and J by 0 bases, with 22 bases between. CDR3 region: CATLPGLGGSSYNEQFF. The CDR3, as DNA: TGTGCCACCTTACCGGGACTTGGAGGGAGCTCCTACAATGAGCAGTTCTTC.

The J gene is TRBJ2-1, the V gene TRBV28, with 8 nucleotides matching TRBD2. V lost 4 bases and J lost 2; bases outside the gene matches: 1. This CDR3 spans 14 amino acids. Germline CDR1 is MDHEN and CDR2 is SYDVKM. The CDR3 bases are TGTGCCAGCAGTTGGCGGGAGGCCTACAATGAGCAGTTCTTC. Protein: CASSWREAYNEQFF.

The V call is TRBV7-6, the J call TRBJ2-1; 7 bases fit TRBD1. V was pared by 1 base and J by 6 bases, with 6 bases of the junction left unmatched. Germline loops: CDR1 SGHVS, CDR2 FNYEAQ. This CDR3 contains 15 residues. In DNA, the CDR3 is TGTGCCAGCAGCTTAGGACAGGGATCATCCAATGAGCAGTTCTTC. Translated: CASSLGQGSSNEQFF.